This T cell receptor beta chain emerged from a study of shared clonotypes between healthy human individuals. Study summary: Donors consisted of a couple of women and three men between 18 and 49. CD4 naive cells filled three plates per donor, CD4 memory three, CD8 naive two and CD8 memory one.

Broader study findings: Non-shared clonotypes displayed generation probabilities falling below those of clonotypes present in all four donors.

CD45RO-negative CD8 cells positively selected for CCR7 made up the naive population, which excluded terminally differentiated effector memory CD45RA+ cells. The donors, all of them Caucasian adults, lived in Nashville, Tennessee. Profiled with immunoSEQ multiplex PCR; TCRdb holds only in-frame clones, not every one. The table records around 700,000 clones, under 95% of them present only once. In the case of this clone: Its antigen is undetermined.

Trimming took 3 bases from V and 3 from J, leaving 9 bases between them. From germline, CDR1 is SEHNR and CDR2 FQNEAQ (reference sequence). This CDR3 is 14 amino acids long. This clonotype was obtained from a man aged 25 to 40 in good health. The chain combines TRBV7-9 with TRBJ2-1; D possibly corresponds to TRBD2 (6 bases). Material for sequencing was naive CD8+ T cells sorted from blood. In DNA form, the CDR3 reads TGTGCCAGCAGCTTGGAGGGACTCTACAATGAGCAGTTCTTC. Protein product: CASSLEGLYNEQFF.